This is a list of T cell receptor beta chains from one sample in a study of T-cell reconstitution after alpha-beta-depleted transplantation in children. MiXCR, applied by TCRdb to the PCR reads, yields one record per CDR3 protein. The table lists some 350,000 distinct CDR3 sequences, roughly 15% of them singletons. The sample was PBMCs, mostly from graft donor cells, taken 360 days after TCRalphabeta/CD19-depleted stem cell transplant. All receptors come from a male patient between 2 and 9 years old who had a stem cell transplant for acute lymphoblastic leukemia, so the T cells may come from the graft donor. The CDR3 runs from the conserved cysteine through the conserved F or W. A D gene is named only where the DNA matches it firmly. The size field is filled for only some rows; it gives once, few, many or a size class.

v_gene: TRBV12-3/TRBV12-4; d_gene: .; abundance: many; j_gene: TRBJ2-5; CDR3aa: CASSLGGRQETQYF; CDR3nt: TGTGCCAGCAGTTTAGGCGGGCGGCAAGAGACCCAGTACTTC
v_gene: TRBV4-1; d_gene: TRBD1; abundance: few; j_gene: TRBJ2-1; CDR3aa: CASSRHGQDLRPNNEQFF; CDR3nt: TGCGCCAGCAGCAGACACGGACAGGACCTTCGTCCTAACAATGAGCAGTTCTTC
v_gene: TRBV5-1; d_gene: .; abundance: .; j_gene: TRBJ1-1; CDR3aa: CASSASGAPTEAFF; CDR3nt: TGCGCCAGCAGCGCTAGCGGGGCGCCCACTGAAGCTTTCTTT
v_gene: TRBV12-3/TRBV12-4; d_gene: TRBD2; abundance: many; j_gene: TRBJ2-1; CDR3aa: CASSLPVAGVYNEQFF; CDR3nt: TGTGCCAGCAGTTTGCCCGTAGCGGGAGTGTACAATGAGCAGTTCTTC
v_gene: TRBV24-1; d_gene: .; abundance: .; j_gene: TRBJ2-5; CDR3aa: CATSDLRGGRAATQYF; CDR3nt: TGTGCCACCAGTGATTTGCGGGGCGGCCGGGCTGCGACCCAGTACTTC
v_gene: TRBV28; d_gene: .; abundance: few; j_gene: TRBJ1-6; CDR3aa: CASSLHRSNSPLHF; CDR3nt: TGTGCCAGCAGTCTCCACAGGAGTAATTCACCCCTCCACTTT
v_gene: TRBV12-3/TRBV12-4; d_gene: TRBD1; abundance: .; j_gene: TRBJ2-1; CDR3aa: CASSSGTVSYNEQFF; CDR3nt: TGTGCCAGCAGTTCCGGGACAGTCTCCTACAATGAGCAGTTCTTC
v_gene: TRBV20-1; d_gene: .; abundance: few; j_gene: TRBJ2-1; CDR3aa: CSARDGEKTNEQFF; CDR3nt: TGCAGTGCTAGAGATGGAGAGAAAACTAATGAGCAGTTCTTC
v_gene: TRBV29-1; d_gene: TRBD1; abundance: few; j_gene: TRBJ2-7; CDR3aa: CSVGQGKGEQYF; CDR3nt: TGCAGCGTGGGACAGGGAAAGGGGGAGCAGTACTTC
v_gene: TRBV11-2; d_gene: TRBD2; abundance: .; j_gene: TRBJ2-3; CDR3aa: CASSYLIPGLAGADTQYF; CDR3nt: TGTGCCAGCAGCTACCTGATTCCGGGACTAGCGGGAGCAGATACGCAGTATTTT
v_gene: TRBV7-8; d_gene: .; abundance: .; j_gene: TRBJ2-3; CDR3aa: CASSFRASGSTDTQYF; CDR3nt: TGTGCCAGCAGCTTTAGGGCGAGCGGTAGCACAGATACGCAGTATTTT
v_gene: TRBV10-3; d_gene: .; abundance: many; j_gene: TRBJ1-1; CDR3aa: CAISELASTEAFF; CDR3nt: TGTGCCATCAGTGAGTTGGCGAGCACTGAAGCTTTCTTT
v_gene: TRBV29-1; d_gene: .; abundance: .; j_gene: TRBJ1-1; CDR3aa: CSVAGQSSNTEAFF; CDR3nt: TGCAGCGTTGCCGGACAGTCTTCGAACACTGAAGCTTTCTTT